The present T cell receptor (beta chain) was sequenced within a study of T-cell reconstitution after alpha-beta-depleted transplantation in children. This clonotype came up a few times. Its antigen is as yet unknown. The CDR3 extends over 13 amino acids. V lost 6 bases and J 2 bases, leaving 10 bases between the germline ends. CDR1 and CDR2 (germline): SGDLS, YYNGEE. Preparing the TCRbeta library involved the use of unique molecular identifiers. TCRdb reprocessed the PCR reads with MiXCR, giving one entry per CDR3 protein. The sample holds about a million distinct CDR3 sequences, roughly 29% seen once. Findings of the study overall: When one year had passed after transplant, most T-cell counts and diversity came from newly produced T cells. Several hundred expanded graft clones reportedly were the source of alpha-beta T cells about two months after transplant.

The V call is TRBV9, the J call TRBJ2-3; D perhaps matches TRBD1 (6 bases). The sequences come from PBMCs, mostly from graft donor cells, collected 360 days after TCRalphabeta/CD19-depleted stem cell transplant. The sequence derives from a boy under two years old who had a stem cell transplant for SCID, so the T cells may come from the graft donor. The CDR3: CASTKGDTDTQYF. CDR3 in DNA: TGTGCCAGCACCAAGGGGGACACAGATACGCAGTATTTT.